By share, the clone carrying this TCR beta chain counts as medium-sized. Its antigen remains unidentified. The CDR3 end falls 3 residues outside the read, so it is completed with the germline J gene. This record comes from a study of T cell clonality in common variable immunodeficiency. Study-level findings and limits: Fewer deletions and N-nucleotide insertions were reportedly seen in common variable immunodeficiency TCR beta sequences.

Produced via immunoSEQ multiplex PCR; TCRdb's table is partial and in-frame only. The data show around 21,000 clones, with none appearing a single time. The V gene's germline CDR1 is MGHRA and CDR2 YSYEKL. V lost 4 bases to trimming and J lost 1 base, with 10 bases between them. This CDR3 has 14 amino acids. The V and J genes are TRBV4-1 and TRBJ1-1; D is uncertain. Sequenced input: peripheral blood mononuclear cells. This clonotype was sampled from a human donor with common variable immunodeficiency. This CDR3 is CASSPLRGNTEAFF. The sequenced CDR3 bases are TGCGCCAGCAGCCCTCTCAGAGGGAACACTGAA.